The entry below gives a single TCR beta chain sequence along with its context. The protocol was immunoSEQ multiplex PCR, while the TCRdb copy is restricted to in-frame clones and leaves out a portion. The sample carries 150,000 to 200,000 clones, 85% to 95% recorded once. The data stem from a study of blood T cell repertoires in COVID-19. Study summary: Specimens from acute and convalescent COVID-19 originated in the United States, Italy and Spain. Sample material is recorded as cDNA or gDNA derived from T cells, B-cell-depleted T cells, or PBMCs.

The specimen sequenced was peripheral blood. This receptor was obtained from a woman aged 45 to 65 with acute or convalescent COVID-19.

The CDR3 region has the DNA TGTGCCAGCAGTTTTCGAGCAGGGACTGAAGCTTTCTTT. Protein product: CASSFRAGTEAFF. The chain uses TRBV12-3 or TRBV12-4 and TRBJ1-1; the D gene is possibly TRBD1 (5 bases). The CDR3 runs 13 residues. V dropped 3 bases and J dropped 5 bases, with 10 bases sitting between them.